The clone carrying this T cell receptor (beta chain) occurred a few times. The antigen is unknown. The data were obtained in a study of Ad26.COV2.S vaccination and SARS-CoV-2 variants. General study results and limits: Vaccine recipients posted higher spike-specific TCR breadth than their placebo counterparts. Vaccinated and placebo-treated recipients had similar non-spike TCR breadth. Once vaccination had occurred, spike-specific CD8+ and CD4+ T cell responses reportedly showed substantial breadth.

This CDR3 is built from 16 residues. Per germline, CDR1 MDHEN and CDR2 SYDVKM. V was cut by 2 bases and J by 5 bases, with 13 bases left in between. The method was immunoSEQ multiplex PCR; TCRdb's version includes in-frame clones alone and lacks a portion of them. The table lists about 180,000 clones, roughly 85% of them singletons, with roughly 6% in the top ten. The source of this sequence is a human donor who had recovered from COVID-19. The sample here was peripheral blood, taken after recovery from COVID-19. This chain links TRBV28 with TRBJ1-6; D ambiguous. CDR3 nucleotides: TGTGCCAGCAGTTTACGTACTGGAGCTAATAATTCACCCCTCCACTTT. Its translation: CASSLRTGANNSPLHF.